The 5 T cell receptor beta chains given below trace back to one sample, sequenced in a study of T-cell reconstitution after alpha-beta-depleted transplantation in children. This sample's TCRbeta library carried unique molecular identifier barcodes. TCRdb re-analysed the PCR reads in MiXCR, keeping a single row per CDR3 protein. The sample yields approximately 520,000 distinct CDR3 sequences, 9.5% to 12% seen once. This specimen consisted of PBMCs, mostly from graft donor cells, obtained 180 days after TCRalphabeta/CD19-depleted stem cell transplant. Receptor source: a female patient aged 2-15 years who had a stem cell transplant for aplastic anemia, so the T cells may come from the graft donor.

The gene calls are TRBV5-1 and TRBJ2-7, with TRBD1 as a possible D gene (6 bases). The CDR3 runs 14 residues. The V end was cut by 3 bases, the J end by 4 bases, with 14 bases between. Germline V CDR1 and CDR2: SGHRS, YFSETQ. CDR3 sequence (DNA): TGCGCCAGCAGCTATGGACAGTCAGAGTACGAGCAGTACTTC. This sequence encodes CASSYGQSEYEQYF.

The genes are TRBV25-1 and TRBJ1-2, with D unresolved. CDR3 length: 12 residues. Trimming took 1 base from V and 4 from J, leaving 4 bases between them. The V gene's germline CDR1 is MGHDK and CDR2 SYGVNS. CDR3 loop: CASSEFGYGYTF. The CDR3 region has the DNA TGTGCCAGCAGTGAATTTGGCTATGGCTACACCTTC.

This clonotype was detected ten times or more. The chain's CDR3 is CATSRDWWDSYEQYV. The CDR3 DNA sequence: TGTGCCACCAGCAGAGATTGGTGGGACAGCTACGAGCAGTACGTC. The V call is TRBV15, the J call TRBJ2-7, with TRBD1 matching over 7 bases. This CDR3 is 15 amino acids long. In germline, CDR1 is LNHNV, CDR2 YYDKDF (reference sequence). With 0 bases clipped from V and 3 bases from J, the junction kept 5 bases outside the gene matches.

This chain connects TRBV3-1 to TRBJ2-7, with 12 bases identical to TRBD2. The CDR3 spans 17 residues. Germline CDR1 reads LGHDT; CDR2 reads YNNKEL (reference sequence). V lost 1 base, J lost 6 bases, and 10 bases stayed unmatched. CDR3 nucleotides: TGTGCCAGCAGCCAAGGCCCTGTGACTAGCGGGAGATCCGAGCAGTACTTC. Translating gives CASSQGPVTSGRSEQYF.

This clonotype appeared many times. The chain uses TRBV7-8 and TRBJ1-1; no reliable D call. Trimming took off 1 base at V and 1 base at J, with 7 bases between the two ends. In germline, CDR1 is SGHVS, CDR2 FQNEAQ. The CDR3 covers 14 residues. The CDR3 spells CASSLERSNTEAFF. Here the CDR3 DNA reads TGTGCCAGCAGCTTAGAACGTTCGAACACTGAAGCTTTCTTT. The full variable domain, completed using reference TRBV7-8 and TRBJ1-1, is GAGVSQSPRYKVAKRGQDVALRCDPISGHVSLFWYQQALGQGPEFLTYFQNEAQLDKSGLPSDRFFAERPEGSVSTLKIQRTQQEDSAVYLCASSLERSNTEAFFGQGTRLTVV.